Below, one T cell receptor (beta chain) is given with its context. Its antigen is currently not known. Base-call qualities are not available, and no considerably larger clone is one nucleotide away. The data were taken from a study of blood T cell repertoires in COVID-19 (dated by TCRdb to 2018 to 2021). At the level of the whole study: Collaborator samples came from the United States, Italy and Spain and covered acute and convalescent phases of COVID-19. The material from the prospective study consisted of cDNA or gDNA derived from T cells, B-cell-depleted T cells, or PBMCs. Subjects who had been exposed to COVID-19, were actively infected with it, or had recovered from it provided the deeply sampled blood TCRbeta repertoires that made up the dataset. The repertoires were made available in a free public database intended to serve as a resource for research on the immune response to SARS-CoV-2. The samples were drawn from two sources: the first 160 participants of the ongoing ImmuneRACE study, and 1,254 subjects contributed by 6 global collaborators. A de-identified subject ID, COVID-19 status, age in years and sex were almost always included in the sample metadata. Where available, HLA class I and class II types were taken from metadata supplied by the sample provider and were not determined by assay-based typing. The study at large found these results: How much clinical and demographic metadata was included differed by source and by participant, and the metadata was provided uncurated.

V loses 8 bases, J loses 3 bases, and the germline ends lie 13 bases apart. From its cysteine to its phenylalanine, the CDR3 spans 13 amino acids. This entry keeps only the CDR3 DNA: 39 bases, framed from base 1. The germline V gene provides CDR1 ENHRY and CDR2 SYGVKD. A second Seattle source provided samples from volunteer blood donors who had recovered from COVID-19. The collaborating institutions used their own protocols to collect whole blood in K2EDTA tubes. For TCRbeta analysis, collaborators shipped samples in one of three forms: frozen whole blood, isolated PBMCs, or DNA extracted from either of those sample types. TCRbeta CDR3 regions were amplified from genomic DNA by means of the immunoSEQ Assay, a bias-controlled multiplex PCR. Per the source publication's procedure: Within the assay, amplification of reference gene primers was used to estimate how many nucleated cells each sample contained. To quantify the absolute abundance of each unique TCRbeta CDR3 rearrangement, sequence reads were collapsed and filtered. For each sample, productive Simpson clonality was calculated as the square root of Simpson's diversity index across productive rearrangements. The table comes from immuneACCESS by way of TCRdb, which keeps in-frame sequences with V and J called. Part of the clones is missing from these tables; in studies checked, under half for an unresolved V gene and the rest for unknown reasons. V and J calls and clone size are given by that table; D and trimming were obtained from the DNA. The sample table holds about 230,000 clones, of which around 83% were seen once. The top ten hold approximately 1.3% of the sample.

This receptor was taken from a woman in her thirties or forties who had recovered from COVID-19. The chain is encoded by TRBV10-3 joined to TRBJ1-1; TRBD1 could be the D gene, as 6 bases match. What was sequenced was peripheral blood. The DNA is TGTGCCATCGGAGGGGGGGGCCACACTGAAGCTTTCTTT. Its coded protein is CAIGGGGHTEAFF.